These 13 T cell receptor beta chains were sequenced from one sample in a study of a mutant IDH1 vaccine in newly diagnosed glioma. Time point here: baseline, week 1 (first vaccination visit). As to treatment: pre-vaccination baseline after standard-of-care therapy. The repertoire was sequenced with immunoSEQ multiplex PCR; TCRdb's copy has only in-frame clones and lacks some. The sample consists of about 32,000 clones, more than 65% of them appearing once. The sample was PBMCs, taken from a glioma patient treated with radiotherapy, temozolomide or both. These receptors originate from a man under 40 with glioma.

CDR3 DNA sequence: TGTGCCATCGGGGGGATAGACAGGAACACTGAAGCTTTCTTT. Translation: CAIGGIDRNTEAFF. V and J are TRBV10-3 and TRBJ1-1; perhaps TRBD1 as D (5 bases). V was cut by 8 bases and J by 1 base, with 14 bases left in between. Per the germline V gene, CDR1 is ENHRY and CDR2 is SYGVKD. The CDR3 contains 14 residues.

Only a few counts were recorded for this clone. The rearrangement uses TRBV30 and TRBJ1-1; 8 nucleotides line up with TRBD1. Germline V gene data show CDR1 as GTSNPN and CDR2 as SVGIG (reference sequence). There are 13 residues in the CDR3. V lost 7 bases, J lost 12 bases, and 16 bases stayed unmatched. CDR3 bases: TGTGCCTCATTAACGACCCGGGACAGGCGGACTTTCTTT. Amino acid sequence: CASLTTRDRRTFF.

This chain links TRBV7-6 with TRBJ1-6, with D unresolved. CDR1 is SGHVS and CDR2 is FNYEAQ in the germline V gene. This CDR3 has 15 amino acids. Trimming cost V 6 bases and J 8 bases, with 17 bases left between them. The CDR3 is CASSLRSGYDSPLHF. Written as DNA, the CDR3 is TGTGCCAGCAGTCTAAGGTCCGGATATGATTCACCCCTCCACTTT.

The chain has TRBV6-5 and TRBJ2-7, with TRBD1 as a possible D gene (6 bases). The germline V gene encodes CDR1 MNHEY and CDR2 SVGAGI. Trimming removed 2 bases at V and 5 bases at J, with 13 bases between. CDR3 length equals 14 residues. The CDR3 here is CASSYRTGSHEQYF. DNA of the CDR3: TGTGCCAGCAGTTACCGAACAGGGAGCCACGAGCAGTACTTC.

The chain carries TRBV5-1 and TRBJ2-5, with D hard to call. This CDR3 is built from 12 residues. Per germline, CDR1 SGHRS and CDR2 YFSETQ. The germline V and J ends were trimmed by 0 bases and 4 bases, with 4 bases remaining between them. As DNA, the CDR3 is TGCGCCAGCAGCTTGGTCTTAGAGACCCAGTACTTC. The encoded protein is CASSLVLETQYF.

This clone was observed once. The chain recombines TRBV18 with TRBJ1-5; 7 bases agree with TRBD1. This CDR3 is built from 16 residues. Losses at the gene ends were 2 bases for V and 5 bases for J; bases not matched to a gene: 9. Germline lookup yields CDR1 KGHSH and CDR2 LQKENI. The CDR3 sequence is CASSPTAGGPDQPQHF. The DNA of the CDR3 is TGTGCCAGCTCACCAACAGCAGGGGGTCCGGATCAGCCCCAGCATTTT.

The chain combines TRBV27 with TRBJ2-1, with D tentatively TRBD1 or TRBD2 (6 bases each). There are 16 residues in the CDR3. V was pared by 8 bases and J by 0 bases, with 17 bases between. Germline V CDR1 and CDR2: MNHEY, SMNVEV (reference sequence). The CDR3 region is CASRIGGSGSYNEQFF. DNA for the CDR3: TGTGCCAGCCGCATCGGGGGCTCCGGCTCCTACAATGAGCAGTTCTTC.

The gene calls are TRBV6-5 and TRBJ2-7; 9 bases fit TRBD1. Germline lookup yields CDR1 MNHEY and CDR2 SVGAGI. Trimming at V came to 9 bases and at J to 2 bases, leaving 8 bases not matched to a gene. The CDR3 has 14 residues. Here the CDR3 reads CARFDRGRTYEQYF. Here the CDR3 DNA reads TGTGCCAGGTTCGACAGGGGGAGAACCTACGAGCAGTACTTC.

The V call is TRBV20-1, the J call TRBJ2-4; no reliable D call. CDR3 length equals 11 residues. In germline, CDR1 is DFQATT, CDR2 SNEGSKA (reference sequence). Trimming took 6 bases from V and 10 from J, leaving 13 bases between them. CDR3 protein: CSADEGNIQYF. The DNA of the CDR3 is TGCAGTGCCGATGAAGGGAATATTCAGTACTTC.

The chain joins TRBV29-1 to TRBJ2-3; 11 bases fit TRBD2. With V trimmed by 6 bases and J by 4 bases, 6 bases remained unmatched. The CDR3 has 14 residues. Germline CDR1 reads SQVTM; CDR2 reads ANQGSEA. CDR3 in amino acids: CSVIAGGPPDTQYF. The CDR3 DNA is TGCAGCGTCATAGCGGGGGGGCCCCCAGATACGCAGTATTTT.

J is TRBJ1-5 and V is TRBV5-1, with D maybe TRBD1 (5 bases). The V end lost 0 bases, the J end lost 3 bases, and 10 bases lay between the germline ends. CDR3 length: 15 amino acids. Looked up from germline, CDR1 is SGHRS and CDR2 is YFSETQ. CDR3 sequence (DNA): TGCGCCAGCAGCTTGGCCGGGACTGCCAATCAGCCCCAGCATTTT. Its translation: CASSLAGTANQPQHF. The complete variable domain, with remaining parts taken from reference TRBV5-1 and TRBJ1-5, reads KAGVTQTPRYLIKTRGQQVTLSCSPISGHRSVSWYQQTPGQGLQFLFEYFSETQRNKGNFPGRFSGRQFSNSRSEMNVSTLELGDSALYLCASSLAGTANQPQHFGDGTRLSIL.

The rearrangement uses TRBV29-1 and TRBJ2-1, with 12 nucleotides matching TRBD2. With V trimmed by 5 bases and J by 10 bases, 12 bases remained unmatched. Germline V gives CDR1 SQVTM, CDR2 ANQGSEA. The CDR3 is 15 amino acids. The CDR3, as DNA: TGCAGCGTTCTACTAGCGGGGGGATTTGGTGAGGAGCAGTTCTTC. It yields the protein CSVLLAGGFGEEQFF.

The chain uses TRBV2 and TRBJ1-4; the D gene is possibly TRBD1 (5 bases). The V and J ends lost 6 bases and 2 bases respectively, with 16 bases between them. The CDR3 length is 16 residues. Germline V gene sequence: CDR1 SNHLY, CDR2 FYNNEI. CDR3 nucleotide sequence: TGTGCCAGCAGGGAGACAGTTGCCGCGACTAATGAAAAACTGTTTTTT. It translates to CASRETVAATNEKLFF.